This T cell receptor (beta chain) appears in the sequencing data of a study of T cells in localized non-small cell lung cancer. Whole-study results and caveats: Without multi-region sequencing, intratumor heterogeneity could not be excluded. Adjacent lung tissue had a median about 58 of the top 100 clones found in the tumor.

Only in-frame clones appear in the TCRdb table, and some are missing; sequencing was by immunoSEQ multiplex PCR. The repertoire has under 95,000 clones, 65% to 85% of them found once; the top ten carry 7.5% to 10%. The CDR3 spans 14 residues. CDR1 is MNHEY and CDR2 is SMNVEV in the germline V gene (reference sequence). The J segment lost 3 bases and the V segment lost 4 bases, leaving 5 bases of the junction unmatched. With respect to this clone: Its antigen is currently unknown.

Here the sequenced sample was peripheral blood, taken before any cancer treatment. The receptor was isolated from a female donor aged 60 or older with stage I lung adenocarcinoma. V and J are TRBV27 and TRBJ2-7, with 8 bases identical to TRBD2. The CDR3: CASSWSGSNYEQYF. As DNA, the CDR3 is TGTGCCAGCAGTTGGAGCGGGAGTAACTACGAGCAGTACTTC.